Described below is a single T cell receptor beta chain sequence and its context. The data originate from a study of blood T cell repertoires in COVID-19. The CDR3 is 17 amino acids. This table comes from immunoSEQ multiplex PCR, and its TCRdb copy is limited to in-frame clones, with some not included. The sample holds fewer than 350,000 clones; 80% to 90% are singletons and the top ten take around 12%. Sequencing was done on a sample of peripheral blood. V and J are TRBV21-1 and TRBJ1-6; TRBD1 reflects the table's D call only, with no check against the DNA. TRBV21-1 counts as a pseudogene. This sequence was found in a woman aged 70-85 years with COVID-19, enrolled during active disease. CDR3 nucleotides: TGTGCCAGCAGAGAGGCCGGGGTACAGGGCTATAATTCACCCCTCCACTTT. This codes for CASREAGVQGYNSPLHF.